The present T cell receptor (beta chain) was sequenced within a study of human T cells and chemical hapten exposure. Study summary: Researchers reported sensitizing a 2 cm by 2 cm upper inner arm skin site with 2% DPC. All patients underwent weekly scalp dosing with diphenylcyclopropenone for the full roughly 25-week study. Findings and limits, study-wide: Those TCRs sitting above 1 in 1000 frequency stayed the same with DPC sensitization.

As to time point: patch test 1, 2 weeks after DPC sensitization. Treatment denoted: therapeutic diphenylcyclopropenone sensitization with weekly scalp DPC. Blood draws preceded each patch test application. From germline, CDR1 is SGHTA and CDR2 FQGNSA. Trimming cost V 5 bases and J 2 bases, with 15 bases left between them. The CDR3 is 15 amino acids. This clonotype was seen only a few times. Its antigen is still unknown. TCRdb called the RACE reads again in MiXCR, with one record for every CDR3 protein. Of 300,000 to 350,000 distinct CDR3 sequences detected, 6% to 8.5% appear once; the ten largest clones hold 7% to 10%.

Sequencing used whole blood, obtained in connection with sensitization to the hapten diphenylcyclopropenone (DPC). The chain combines TRBV7-2 with TRBJ2-5, with D maybe TRBD2 (6 bases). This receptor was identified in a young woman with alopecia areata. Some clones in this sample may be carry-over from other donors' samples. The CDR3 spells CASSPQRAGQETQYF. The CDR3 DNA follows: TGTGCCAGCAGCCCACAGCGAGCGGGTCAAGAGACCCAGTACTTC.